A single T cell receptor beta chain is shown here with its context. No antigen is known for it. Unique molecular identifiers were incorporated into the prepared TCRbeta library. In TCRdb, the PCR reads were re-called with MiXCR into one record per CDR3 protein. The sample lists a few hundred thousand distinct CDR3 sequences; 13% were seen once. This sample is part of a study of T-cell reconstitution after alpha-beta-depleted transplantation in children. General study results and limits: At day 60, the high TCRbeta diversity found in some patients originated from recipient T cells and thymic progenitors that had survived. The main origin of T-cell counts and diversity one year after transplant was newly produced T cells. Several hundred graft clones that had expanded were reportedly the source of alpha-beta T cells about two months after transplant.

Germline CDR1 reads MNHEY; CDR2 reads SVGEGT. V dropped 0 bases and J dropped 5 bases, with 7 bases sitting between them. This CDR3 is built from 13 residues. Sequencing was performed on PBMCs, mostly from graft donor cells, taken 360 days after TCRalphabeta/CD19-depleted stem cell transplant. The clonotype comes from a male patient between 5 and 17 years old who had a stem cell transplant for acute myeloid leukemia, so the T cells may come from the graft donor. This rearrangement joins TRBV6-2 or TRBV6-3 to TRBJ1-1, with no clear D. CDR3 DNA sequence: TGTGCCAGCAGTTACTCATTCGGGACTGAAGCTTTCTTT. Translation: CASSYSFGTEAFF.